This T cell receptor beta chain was identified in a study of beta chain features in type 1 diabetes. TCRB transcripts that were expressed got sequenced, as all of the isolated RNA had been reverse transcribed. Clones were read by immunoSEQ multiplex PCR, and TCRdb kept only the in-frame ones, dropping some. This sample has about 160,000 clones, with around 7.9% found just once. Regarding this clone: Its antigen remains unidentified.

Trimming removed 11 bases from V and 1 base from J; junction bases left unmatched: 3. The CDR3 covers 12 residues. Germline CDR1 ENHRY, CDR2 SYGVKD. Study results and limitations: The question of HLA type influencing TCRB rearrangement was one that remained unresolved here. Shorter TCRB CDR3s, moderately but significantly so, were found in Type 1 diabetes patients in all four CD4+ subsets.

This chain uses TRBV10-3 with TRBJ2-5; 8 bases map to TRBD2. Sequencing used central memory CD4+ T cells from blood. This receptor was obtained from a man aged 18 to 30 with type 1 diabetes. DNA of the CDR3: TGTGCCTCGGGACTAGGCCAAGAGACCCAGTACTTC. It is translated as CASGLGQETQYF.